This T cell receptor beta chain was observed in a study of blood T cell repertoires in COVID-19. This clone occurred once. Clones were sequenced by immunoSEQ multiplex PCR, and TCRdb holds only the in-frame ones, with some missing. The data hold some 86,000 clones, with 85% observed a single time. The sample taken for sequencing was peripheral blood. The sequence derives from a woman in her 70s with acute or convalescent COVID-19.

CDR3 in amino acids: CASSSGGSGYTF. The CDR3 nucleotides read TGTGCCAGCAGCTCAGGGGGGAGTGGCTACACCTTC. The chain recombines TRBV2 with TRBJ1-2; TRBD1 matches at 7 bases. The CDR3 spans 12 residues. Unmatched junction bases numbered 5, after V lost 6 bases and J lost 7 bases. CDR1 SNHLY and CDR2 FYNNEI come from the germline V gene.